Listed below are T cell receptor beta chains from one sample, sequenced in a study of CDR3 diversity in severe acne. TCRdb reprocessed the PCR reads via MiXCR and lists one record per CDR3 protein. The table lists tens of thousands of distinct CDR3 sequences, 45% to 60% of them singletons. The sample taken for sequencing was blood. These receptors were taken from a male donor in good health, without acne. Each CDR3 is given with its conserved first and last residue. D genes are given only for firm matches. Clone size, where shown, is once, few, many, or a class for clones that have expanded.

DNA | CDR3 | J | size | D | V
TGCGCCAGCAGCCCAGGCCGTGAGCAGGGCTTC | CASSPGREQGF | TRBJ2-1 | . | . | TRBV5-1
TGCAGTGCTTCCGCCGGGACTAGCGAGTACGAGCAGTACTTC | CSASAGTSEYEQYF | TRBJ2-7 | . | TRBD2 | TRBV20-1
TGTGCCAGCAGTTACGGGACAGATAACTATGGCTACACCTTC | CASSYGTDNYGYTF | TRBJ1-2 | many | TRBD1 | TRBV6-5
TGTGTCACCCGAAGAGGGATACAAGAGACCCAGTACTTC | CVTRRGIQETQYF | TRBJ2-5 | . | . | TRBV6-1
TGTGCCAGCAGCCAGGGGACTAGCGGATACACCGGGGAGCTGTTTTTT | CASSQGTSGYTGELFF | TRBJ2-2 | many | TRBD2 | TRBV4-2
TGCAGCGTGGCATGGACAGGAGTCTATGGCTACACCTTC | CSVAWTGVYGYTF | TRBJ1-2 | few | TRBD1 | TRBV29-1
TGTGCCAGCAGCTACCCGGGCAGGTCTATGAACACTGAAGCTTTCTTT | CASSYPGRSMNTEAFF | TRBJ1-1 | many | . | TRBV13
TGTGCCAGCTCCCGGACTAGCGGGACCTACGAGCAGTACTTC | CASSRTSGTYEQYF | TRBJ2-7 | . | TRBD2 | TRBV25-1
TGCGCCAGCAGGGGGCGATGCACAGATACGCAGTATTTT | CASRGRCTDTQYF | TRBJ2-3 | . | TRBD1 | TRBV5-5
TGTGCCAACAGCGTAGTACTAGCGACGAACACCGGGGAGCTGTTTTTT | CANSVVLATNTGELFF | TRBJ2-2 | . | TRBD2 | TRBV9
TGTGCCAGCAGCCGTATTACTAGCGGGAGAATTACGGGAGAGACCCAGTACTTC | CASSRITSGRITGETQYF | TRBJ2-5 | . | TRBD2 | TRBV11-2
TGTGCCATCAGTTTGGGACAGGGAGGACCTGAAGCTTTCTTT | CAISLGQGGPEAFF | TRBJ1-1 | . | TRBD1 | TRBV10-3
TGCAGTGCTAGACAAGGTTGGGGACTATGCTCCTACGAGCAGTACTTC | CSARQGWGLCSYEQYF | TRBJ2-7 | . | TRBD2 | TRBV20-1
TGTGCCGAACCGGACAGGGCCTACAATGAGCAGTTCTTC | CAEPDRAYNEQFF | TRBJ2-1 | . | TRBD1 | TRBV24-1
TGTGCCAGCAGCTTAGCCGGCAGGGCGTACGAGCAGTACTTC | CASSLAGRAYEQYF | TRBJ2-7 | many | . | TRBV7-9
TGTGCCAGCAGCCAAGGACCGGGAACGGTCGGGGAGCTGTTTTTT | CASSQGPGTVGELFF | TRBJ2-2 | . | . | TRBV3-1
TGTGCCACCAGCAGTCCCCAGGGGGCGGGTTCTGGGGCCAACGTCCTGACTTTC | CATSSPQGAGSGANVLTF | TRBJ2-6 | . | TRBD1 | TRBV15
TGTGCCATCAGTCCCGACAATCAGCCCCAGCATTTT | CAISPDNQPQHF | TRBJ1-5 | many | . | TRBV10-3